This T cell receptor (beta chain) was recorded in a study of CD8+ T cells in alopecia areata (dated by TCRdb to the late 2010s). Context from the whole study: In both human patients and the C3H/HeJ mouse model, the study applied high-throughput TCRbeta sequencing to look at T cell clonal expansion in alopecia areata. On the human side, TCRbeta sequencing was run on scalp tissue and on sorted CD4+ and CD8+ peripheral blood T cells from healthy controls and from alopecia areata patients with either patchy or totalis/universalis disease. Clonality in the scalp was compared among normal scalp (n=4), patchy alopecia areata scalp (n=8), and alopecia totalis/universalis scalp (n=8). RNA came from the PAXgene miRNA kit for fixed scalp, the miRNeasy kit for PBMCs, and the RNeasy kit for mouse skin. TCRbeta CDR3 regions were amplified by immunoSEQ multiplex PCR with 35 Vbeta forward and 13 Jbeta reverse primers.

Broader findings and caveats from the paper: TCR sequences shared between patients were less clear than in mice, possibly partly because of HLA diversity in the patient population. Scalp TCR repertoire analysis is complicated because resident alphabeta T cells in normal human skin are also sequenced, whereas mouse skin is dominated by gammadelta T cells. Compared with normal scalp, lesional scalp had higher clonality and more expanded CD8+ clones, particularly in alopecia totalis/universalis, a pattern that suggests antigenic drive.

In regard to this clone: Its antigen is not yet known. It has no much larger one-base neighbor in the sample; base qualities were not kept.

The library relied on the immunoSEQ multiplex PCR assay. RNA was extracted from all samples and reverse transcribed into cDNA as template for TCR sequencing. SuperScript III was used to make first-strand cDNA, primed with a 2:1 mix of oligo-dT and random hexamers. Amplification bias was assessed with a synthetic immune receptor repertoire, and residual bias was removed computationally. As for the original processing: Raw reads were preprocessed to remove errors, and CDR3 was defined by IMGT conventions from the conserved cysteine to phenylalanine. Clonality was computed by normalizing Shannon entropy by log2 of the number of productive unique TCRs and subtracting the result from 1. Whether each scalp clone was CD4 or CD8 was inferred by checking scalp TCRbeta sequences against the CD4 and CD8 repertoires from sorted blood. Entries here come from immuneACCESS through TCRdb and include only in-frame sequences with V and J called. Some clones fail to appear in such tables; in the studies checked, an unresolved V gene covers under half of the shortfall, and the cause of the remainder is unknown. D and trimming were read from the DNA, whereas the V and J calls and clone size are those reported in that table. For this sample the table gives about 110,000 clones, of which 59% were detected only once. The top ten clones comprise more than 20% of the sample.

CDR1 and CDR2, per the germline V gene, are SGHRS and YFSETQ. Reading from cysteine to phenylalanine, the CDR3 counts 14 amino acids. The kept DNA is CDR3 alone, 42 bases in frame from the first base. From V the trimming removes 4 bases and from J it removes 12 bases, while the gene matches leave 12 bases of the junction unaccounted for. PBMCs were separated by density centrifugation and stained for CD3, CD4 and CD8, after which CD4+ and CD8+ T cells were sorted on a FACSAria. Scalp biopsies and blood samples were provided by unaffected controls. The sequencing input was CD8+ T cells sorted from blood. The V gene is TRBV5-1 and the J gene is TRBJ2-7; the central 11 bases match TRBD1. The clonotype originates from a human donor in good health. The CDR3 protein is CASSATAWTGGRYF. The DNA reads as follows: TGCGCCAGCAGCGCAACGGCCTGGACAGGGGGCAGGTACTTC.